Each of the 28 T cell receptor beta chains below was sequenced from the same sample in a study of regulatory T cells in long-lasting Graves disease. Sample time point: newly diagnosed GD, antithyroid drugs for less than 3 months. Extracted PBMC RNA gave rise to the TCR library. Arm-PCR of CDR3 regions and iRepertoire HTBI primers were used to build TCR beta libraries. TCRdb reprocessed the multiplex PCR reads with MiXCR, giving one entry per CDR3 protein. The sample has about 610,000 distinct CDR3 sequences, about 16% seen once; the top ten hold approximately 12%. These data also formed part of another study, on T cells in Graves' hyperthyroidism and ophthalmopathy.

The sample in question was peripheral blood mononuclear cells (PBMCs), obtained at new diagnosis, from a patient treated with antithyroid drugs. These receptors were taken from a man aged 18 to 35 with Graves disease.

This clonotype was seen more than once but under ten times. This chain links TRBV20-1 with TRBJ1-3; 8 bases align to TRBD1. The CDR3 contains 14 residues. CDR1 is DFQATT, CDR2 SNEGSKA, per germline (reference sequence). V shed 3 bases, J shed 4 bases, and the junction held 5 bases outside the gene matches. The CDR3 DNA reads as TGCAGTGCTAGCTTGGGGACAGGAGGAAACACCATATATTTT. Residues: CSASLGTGGNTIYF.

This clonotype was observed a few times. The chain has TRBV20-1 and TRBJ1-5, with D possibly matching TRBD1 (6 bases). V lost 4 bases to trimming and J lost 2 bases, with 15 bases between them. There are 15 residues in the CDR3. CDR1 is DFQATT, CDR2 SNEGSKA, per germline (reference sequence). In DNA form, the CDR3 reads TGCAGTGCTACAGCGCCGGGGGCGCGCAATCAGCCCCAGCATTTT. Translating it yields CSATAPGARNQPQHF.

This clonotype was counted ten times or more. V is TRBV13 and J is TRBJ2-5, with TRBD1 identical over 10 bases. Germline-derived CDR1 and CDR2 are PRHDT and FYEKMQ (reference sequence). Trimming removed 5 bases from V and 5 bases from J; junction bases left unmatched: 5. The CDR3 consists of 14 residues. The chain's CDR3 is CASSEDRGSETQYF. As DNA, the CDR3 is TGTGCCAGCAGCGAGGACAGGGGGTCGGAGACCCAGTACTTC.

This clonotype was detected only a few times. The chain links TRBV11-2 to TRBJ2-1, with TRBD2 identical over 10 bases. The CDR3 is 16 amino acids. Germline CDR1 SGHAT, CDR2 FQNNGV. After removal of 5 bases from V and 7 bases from J, the junction contained 11 bases not matched to a gene. The CDR3 is CASSPRVAGGENEQFF. Here the CDR3 DNA reads TGTGCCAGCAGCCCTCGGGTAGCGGGAGGAGAAAATGAGCAGTTCTTC.

The chain couples TRBV12-3 or TRBV12-4 to TRBJ1-3; 7 bases agree with TRBD1. With 3 bases clipped from V and 7 bases from J, the junction kept 6 bases outside the gene matches. This CDR3 comprises 14 residues. DNA of the CDR3: TGTGCCAGCAGTTTTGGCAGGGACAGCAACACCATATATTTT. Protein product: CASSFGRDSNTIYF.

Of note for this clonotype: This likely comes from a read error, as the CDR3 has no conserved phenylalanine or tryptophan at its end. The chain combines TRBV20-1 with TRBJ2-5; D tentatively fits TRBD1 or TRBD2 (6 bases each). Trimming took off 0 bases at V and 4 bases at J, with 15 bases between the two ends. There are 15 residues in the CDR3. Germline values: CDR1 DFQATT, CDR2 SNEGSKA (reference sequence). The CDR3, as DNA: TGCAGTGCTAGAGATGGCACTGAGGGGGGAGAGACCCAGTACTCC. Amino acids: CSARDGTEGGETQYS.

This clonotype came up many times. The J gene is TRBJ2-5, the V gene TRBV7-3, with 7 bases fitting TRBD2. The length of the CDR3 is 15 residues. CDR1 is SGHTA and CDR2 is FQGTGA in the germline V gene. Trimming cost V 2 bases and J 4 bases; bases outside gene matches: 7. The CDR3 coding sequence is TGTGCCAGCAGCTTATTAGCGGGTGCTAGAGAGACCCAGTACTTC. Its translation: CASSLLAGARETQYF. Full variable domain (remainder filled in from reference TRBV7-3 and TRBJ2-5): GAGVSQTPSNKVTEKGKYVELRCDPISGHTALYWYRQSLGQGPEFLIYFQGTGAADDSGLPNDRFFAVRPEGSVSTLKIQRTERGDSAVYLCASSLLAGARETQYFGPGTRLLVL.

This clonotype was detected many times. V usage is TRBV28 and J usage is TRBJ2-5; 10 positions match TRBD1. CDR3 length: 17 amino acids. In germline, CDR1 is MDHEN, CDR2 SYDVKM. Unmatched junction bases numbered 12, after V lost 3 bases and J lost 5 bases. As DNA, the CDR3 is TGTGCCAGCAGTTTTGGCGGGACAGGGGCCAGGTGGGAGACCCAGTACTTC. Translating it yields CASSFGGTGARWETQYF. Full variable domain (outside the CDR3, taken from reference TRBV28 and TRBJ2-5): DVKVTQSSRYLVKRTGEKVFLECVQDMDHENMFWYRQDPGLGLRLIYFSYDVKMKEKGDIPEGYSVSREKKERFSLILESASTNQTSMYLCASSFGGTGARWETQYFGPGTRLLVL.

This clonotype was seen many times. The chain is built from TRBV7-9 and TRBJ2-7; D unresolved. The ends were cut back, 2 bases at V and 3 bases at J, with 11 bases in the middle. Per germline, CDR1 SEHNR and CDR2 FQNEAQ (reference sequence). The CDR3 loop spans 14 amino acids. The CDR3 DNA sequence: TGTGCCAGCAGCTTAAGCCTCAGGTTCTACGAGCAGTACTTC. It yields the protein CASSLSLRFYEQYF. The full variable domain, rest sourced from reference TRBV7-9 and TRBJ2-7, is DTGVSQNPRHKITKRGQNVTFRCDPISEHNRLYWYRQTLGQGPEFLTYFQNEAQLEKSRLLSDRFSAERPKGSFSTLEIQRTEQGDSAMYLCASSLSLRFYEQYFGPGTRLTVT.

Here the CDR3 DNA reads TGTGCCAGCAGTGACAGGGGACCCAATCAGCCCCAGCATTTT. This sequence encodes CASSDRGPNQPQHF. This chain links TRBV2 with TRBJ1-5, with a tentative D call TRBD1 (6 bases). Trimming removed 3 bases from V and 3 bases from J, with 9 bases in between. The CDR3 totals 14 residues. Germline lookup yields CDR1 SNHLY and CDR2 FYNNEI.

The V and J genes are TRBV29-1 and TRBJ2-5; D is unclear. This CDR3 contains 11 residues. Trimming pared 6 bases from V and 9 bases from J, leaving 14 bases between. The germline CDR1 and CDR2 sequences are SQVTM and ANQGSEA. The CDR3 region has the DNA TGCAGCGTCGCGGTCGCACGGGCCCAGTACTTC. Protein sequence: CSVAVARAQYF. Full variable domain (missing parts from reference TRBV29-1 and TRBJ2-5): SAVISQKPSRDICQRGTSLTIQCQVDSQVTMMFWYRQQPGQSLTLIATANQGSEATYESGFVIDKFPISRPNLTFSTLTVSNMSPEDSSIYLCSVAVARAQYFGPGTRLLVL.

This clonotype has more than one count but fewer than ten. V is TRBV20-1 and J is TRBJ2-2; D gene unclear. Germline assignment: CDR1 DFQATT and CDR2 SNEGSKA (reference sequence). The CDR3 extends over 11 amino acids. The CDR3 nucleotides are TGCGGATACAAGAACACCGGGGAGCTGTTTTTT. It codes for CGYKNTGELFF.

The CDR3 protein is CASSFQTPTEQYF. Written as DNA, the CDR3 is TGTGCCAGCAGCTTTCAGACACCTACCGAGCAGTACTTC. The chain joins TRBV5-6 to TRBJ2-7; no definite D call. CDR1 and CDR2 (germline): SGHDT, YYEEEE. The CDR3 length is 13 residues. V was clipped by 2 bases and J by 6 bases, with 12 bases between them.

This clonotype was detected ten times or more. The chain carries TRBV11-2 and TRBJ2-1, with D perhaps TRBD1 or TRBD2 (5 bases each). Between the trimmed V and J ends, which lost 4 bases and 5 bases, there was a span of 9 bases. Germline lookup yields CDR1 SGHAT and CDR2 FQNNGV. The CDR3 runs 13 residues. DNA of the CDR3: TGTGCCAGCAGCTACCGGGGCAACAATGAGCAGTTCTTC. Translation: CASSYRGNNEQFF.

This clonotype was found once. V and J are TRBV28 and TRBJ2-7; 9 nucleotides match TRBD1. CDR1 and CDR2 from the germline V gene are MDHEN and SYDVKM. J was trimmed by 3 bases and V by 6 bases; bases with no gene match: 15. CDR3 size: 17 residues. The DNA of the CDR3 is TGTGCCAGCAGCCAAGACCCGATCGGACAGGGGAACTACGAGCAGTACTTC. This gives the protein CASSQDPIGQGNYEQYF.

This clonotype occurred many times. The chain uses TRBV7-2 and TRBJ2-5; D unresolved. From germline, CDR1 is SGHTA and CDR2 FQGNSA. Deletions cut 1 base from V and 5 bases from J, with 8 bases between. The CDR3 runs to 13 residues. CDR3 protein: CASSLVVGETQYF. The CDR3 region has the DNA TGTGCCAGCAGCTTAGTTGTGGGTGAGACCCAGTACTTC.

Notes on this clonotype: Being one base from a much bigger clone, this may be a read error. The J gene is TRBJ2-1, the V gene TRBV11-2; 8 bases match TRBD2. The CDR3 spans 16 residues. Germline V gene lookup returns CDR1 SGHAT and CDR2 FQNNGV. Losses at the gene ends were 8 bases for V and 7 bases for J; bases not matched to a gene: 16. The CDR3 loop is CASRSPGGRGWNEQFF. CDR3 DNA: TGTGCCAGCCGCTCCCCGGGGGGGAGAGGATGGAATGAGCAGTTCTTC.

This clonotype came up many times. This chain links TRBV15 with TRBJ2-7, with 8 bases fitting TRBD1. This CDR3 region has 13 residues. Per the germline V gene, CDR1 is LNHNV and CDR2 is YYDKDF (reference sequence). V lost 3 bases to trimming and J lost 6 bases; unmatched junction nucleotides: 4. The CDR3 reads CATSSGQGFEQYF. CDR3 nucleotides: TGTGCCACCAGCAGCGGACAGGGCTTCGAGCAGTACTTC.

The V call is TRBV30, the J call TRBJ1-5, with D perhaps matching TRBD1 (5 bases). The CDR3 runs to 13 residues. With 0 bases removed from V and 6 bases from J, the gap between germline ends came to 9 bases. CDR1 is GTSNPN and CDR2 is SVGIG in the germline V gene (reference sequence). The CDR3 sequence: CAWSVGQRQPQHF. The CDR3 nucleotides are TGTGCCTGGAGTGTTGGACAACGTCAGCCCCAGCATTTT. Combining the CDR3 with reference TRBV30 and TRBJ1-5 gives the whole variable domain SQTIHQWPATLVQPVGSPLSLECTVEGTSNPNLYWYRQAAGRGLQLLFYSVGIGQISSEVPQNLSASRPQDRQFILSSKKLLLSDSGFYLCAWSVGQRQPQHFGDGTRLSIL.

This clonotype was counted at least ten times. DNA of the CDR3: TGCAGCGTGGGCCCACGAGCGGTCTCCTACGAGCAGTACTTC. Amino acids: CSVGPRAVSYEQYF. The chain couples TRBV29-1 to TRBJ2-7; possibly TRBD2 for D (5 bases). The CDR3 loop spans 14 amino acids. CDR1 is SQVTM, CDR2 ANQGSEA, per germline. V lost 6 bases to trimming and J lost 0 bases, with 15 bases between them.

This clonotype was recorded many times. The chain employs TRBV7-8 and TRBJ1-2; 9 positions agree with TRBD1. The J segment lost 6 bases and the V segment lost 5 bases, leaving 4 bases of the junction unmatched. CDR1 and CDR2 (germline): SGHVS, FQNEAQ. The CDR3 consists of 13 residues. This CDR3 is CASSLDRGHGYTF. CDR3 nucleotide sequence: TGTGCCAGCAGCCTGGACAGGGGCCATGGCTACACCTTC.

This clonotype was seen ten or more times. The rearrangement uses TRBV18 and TRBJ2-2; D uncertain. The CDR3 has 15 amino acids. V lost 4 bases, J lost 4 bases, and 13 bases lay in between. Germline V lookup: CDR1 KGHSH, CDR2 LQKENI. CDR3 protein: CASSRQRSSTGELFF. The CDR3 bases are TGTGCCAGCTCACGGCAGAGAAGTAGCACCGGGGAGCTGTTTTTT. Supplemented by reference TRBV18 and TRBJ2-2, the full variable domain reads NAGVMQNPRHLVRRRGQEARLRCSPMKGHSHVYWYRQLPEEGLKFMVYLQKENIIDESGMPKERFSAEFPKEGPSILRIQQVVRGDSAAYFCASSRQRSSTGELFFGEGSRLTVL.

The gene calls are TRBV9 and TRBJ1-1, with 8 positions matching TRBD1. CDR1 SGDLS and CDR2 YYNGEE come from the germline V gene. Trimming cost V 6 bases and J 5 bases; bases outside gene matches: 9. The CDR3 totals 14 residues. DNA of the CDR3: TGTGCCAGCACCTACGGGACAGGCGCGACTGAAGCTTTCTTT. It codes for CASTYGTGATEAFF.

The V and J genes are TRBV6-1 and TRBJ2-7, with 13 bases fitting TRBD2. The CDR3 is 15 amino acids. The V gene end was trimmed by 7 bases and the J gene end by 6 bases; junction bases not matched to a gene: 9. Germline V lookup: CDR1 MNHNS, CDR2 SASEGT. The CDR3 is CASTNGLAGDREQYF. CDR3 nucleotides: TGTGCCAGCACTAACGGACTAGCGGGAGACCGCGAGCAGTACTTC.

CDR3 coding DNA: TGTGCCAGCAGCGAGACAGGGCGAGGTGAGCAGTTCTTC. Its translation: CASSETGRGEQFF. V gene TRBV6-1 combines with J gene TRBJ2-1; 7 bases are shared with TRBD1. The CDR3 sequence is 13 residues long. Germline CDR1 reads MNHNS; CDR2 reads SASEGT. The ends lost 6 bases at V and 9 bases at J; junction bases unmatched: 8.

V usage is TRBV7-2 and J usage is TRBJ1-6; a weak D match, TRBD1 (5 bases). V was clipped by 6 bases and J by 6 bases, with 9 bases between them. The CDR3 is 13 residues long. Germline values: CDR1 SGHTA, CDR2 FQGNSA. The CDR3 loop is CASRGTGNSPLHF. As DNA, the CDR3 is TGTGCCAGCAGGGGGACGGGTAATTCACCCCTCCACTTT.

On this clonotype: A far larger clone is one base from this, pointing to a likely read error. The J gene is TRBJ2-1, the V gene TRBV12-3 or TRBV12-4; D gene ambiguous. V dropped 2 bases and J dropped 10 bases, with 12 bases sitting between them. The CDR3 covers 13 residues. CDR3 nucleotide sequence: TGTGCCAGCAGTTTATTCTCCTCCTACGAGCAGTTCTTC. Its protein is CASSLFSSYEQFF.

The chain links TRBV4-1 to TRBJ2-3; 9 nucleotides agree with TRBD1. CDR3 size: 15 residues. The ends lost 1 base at V and 2 bases at J; junction bases unmatched: 1. Germline values: CDR1 MGHRA, CDR2 YSYEKL. In DNA form, the CDR3 reads TGCGCCAGCAGCCAAGGGGACAGGGCCACAGATACGCAGTATTTT. Residues: CASSQGDRATDTQYF.